Listed here are 28 T cell receptor beta chains from one sample, sequenced in a study of cytotoxic CD8 clonotypes in ibrutinib-treated CLL. Method: immunoSEQ multiplex PCR; TCRdb's copy keeps in-frame clones and lacks some. The table has some 150,000 clones, around 77% seen once. This sample comprised PBMCs, obtained after 12 months of ibrutinib treatment. The receptors were sampled from a human donor with chronic lymphocytic leukemia.

To note about this clone: The junction and the germline gene differ at one end; a read error may be behind it. The genes are TRBV6-5 and TRBJ2-1; D call uncertain. CDR1 and CDR2 (germline): MNHEY, SVGAGI. The CDR3 runs to 12 residues. The CDR3 here is CASSPSRSRMLF. CDR3 DNA: TGTGCCAGCAGTCCAAGTCGTTCCCGAATGCTCTTC.

V and J are TRBV25-1 and TRBJ1-4; D unclear. Germline CDR1 reads MGHDK; CDR2 reads SYGVNS. V was clipped by 3 bases and J by 0 bases, with 8 bases between them. This CDR3 is 15 amino acids long. The chain's CDR3 is CASSEGTATNEKLFF. In DNA, the CDR3 is TGTGCCAGCAGTGAGGGAACAGCAACTAATGAAAAACTGTTTTTT.

This chain links TRBV7-2 with TRBJ1-1; D gene uncertain. Trimming pared 3 bases from V and 2 bases from J, leaving 4 bases between. Germline assignment: CDR1 SGHTA and CDR2 FQGNSA. The CDR3 covers 12 residues. CDR3 in DNA: TGTGCCAGCAGCTTCAGAAACACTGAAGCTTTCTTT. Translation: CASSFRNTEAFF.

The chain couples TRBV28 to TRBJ2-7; D is unclear. Germline lookup yields CDR1 MDHEN and CDR2 SYDVKM. The CDR3 runs to 12 residues. V dropped 5 bases and J dropped 7 bases, with 12 bases sitting between them. CDR3: CASSPDPREQYF. The CDR3 nucleotides read TGTGCCAGCAGTCCCGACCCTAGAGAGCAGTACTTC.

The chain has TRBV28 and TRBJ1-1, with 10 bases matching TRBD1. J was trimmed by 1 base and V by 5 bases; bases with no gene match: 4. From germline, CDR1 is MDHEN and CDR2 SYDVKM. There are 15 residues in the CDR3. This CDR3 is CASSPRDRGNTEAFF. The DNA of the CDR3 is TGTGCCAGCAGTCCACGGGACAGGGGGAACACTGAAGCTTTCTTT.

The chain employs TRBV12-5 and TRBJ1-2; no clear D gene. The V and J ends lost 6 bases and 3 bases respectively, with 11 bases between them. The CDR3 consists of 13 residues. Germline CDR1 and CDR2: LGHNT and FRNRAP. The CDR3 sequence: CASGLGPDYGYTF. The CDR3 DNA reads TGTGCTAGTGGACTCGGACCGGACTATGGCTACACCTTC.

The chain links TRBV10-3 to TRBJ1-2, with a tentative D call TRBD1 (5 bases). The V end was cut by 7 bases, the J end by 3 bases, with 15 bases between. The length of the CDR3 is 14 residues. CDR1 is ENHRY and CDR2 is SYGVKD in the germline V gene. The CDR3 region has the DNA TGTGCCATCACATCACAGACAGATTACTATGGCTACACCTTC. Translating it yields CAITSQTDYYGYTF.

In its sample, this clone was seen a few times. This rearrangement joins TRBV13 to TRBJ2-2, with 9 bases fitting TRBD1. In germline, CDR1 is PRHDT, CDR2 FYEKMQ (reference sequence). The CDR3 runs to 14 residues. J gave up 3 bases and V 9 bases, and 5 bases lay outside the gene matches. The CDR3 is CASTGQGYTGELFF. In DNA, the CDR3 is TGTGCCAGTACCGGACAGGGGTACACCGGGGAGCTGTTTTTT.

The rearrangement uses TRBV18 and TRBJ2-1; no reliable D call. V was cut by 6 bases and J by 4 bases, with 13 bases left in between. The CDR3 covers 14 residues. Per the germline V gene, CDR1 is KGHSH and CDR2 is LQKENI. As DNA, the CDR3 is TGTGCCAGCTCCCCTTCTGGTCCATACAATGAGCAGTTCTTC. Translation gives CASSPSGPYNEQFF.

CDR3 amino acids: CASSSRANIFNEQYF. The DNA for the CDR3 is TGTGCCAGCAGCTCCCGGGCCAATATATTTAACGAGCAGTACTTC. The V and J genes are TRBV11-3 and TRBJ2-7; D unresolved. Germline V gene sequence: CDR1 SGHNT, CDR2 YENEEA. The CDR3 has 15 amino acids. V lost 4 bases and J 5 bases, leaving 18 bases between the germline ends.

The chain recombines TRBV4-1 with TRBJ2-2, with a possible D match to TRBD1 (5 bases). Trimming removed 3 bases from V and 7 bases from J, with 12 bases in between. The CDR3 has 14 residues. Germline CDR1 is MGHRA and CDR2 is YSYEKL. Here the CDR3 reads CASSHKDSSGELFF. The CDR3 DNA follows: TGCGCCAGCAGCCATAAAGACAGCAGCGGGGAGCTGTTTTTT.

This clone has more than one count but fewer than ten. V and J are TRBV18 and TRBJ1-2; TRBD1 might be the D (6 bases). Germline V gene sequence: CDR1 KGHSH, CDR2 LQKENI. V shed 3 bases and J shed 5 bases, with 7 bases lying between them. This CDR3 has 12 residues. CDR3 sequence: CASSPGAYGYTF. DNA for the CDR3: TGTGCCAGCTCACCGGGGGCGTATGGCTACACCTTC.

Comments on this clone: The junction departs from germline at one end; a sequencing error may be responsible. V is TRBV7-7 and J is TRBJ1-5; maybe TRBD1 (5 bases). Germline V lookup: CDR1 SSHAT, CDR2 FNYEAQ (reference sequence). The CDR3 sequence is 13 residues long. The CDR3 is CASSLGENQPQHF. The DNA of the CDR3 is TGTGCTAGCAGCTTAGGGGAGAATCAGCCCCAGCATTTT.

This chain joins TRBV5-6 and TRBJ2-7, with 8 positions matching TRBD2. The CDR3 length is 16 residues. The trim removed 6 bases at V and 2 bases at J, leaving 13 bases unmatched. CDR1 SGHDT and CDR2 YYEEEE come from the germline V gene. CDR3 nucleotides: TGTGCCAGCACTGGTAGGGGCGGGAGGAACCCCTACGAGCAGTACTTC. Translated: CASTGRGGRNPYEQYF.

The CDR3 region is CATSSLGTVSHEQFF. CDR3 coding DNA: TGTGCCACCAGCAGTCTCGGGACAGTCTCCCATGAGCAGTTCTTC. V and J are TRBV15 and TRBJ2-1; 7 nucleotides align to TRBD1. V gave up 3 bases and J gave up 8 bases; unmatched junction bases: 10. This CDR3 spans 15 amino acids. From germline, CDR1 is LNHNV and CDR2 YYDKDF (reference sequence).

This clone was detected once. The chain is built from TRBV27 and TRBJ2-1; TRBD1 aligns across 9 bases. The CDR3 runs 16 residues. After removal of 5 bases from V and 6 bases from J, the junction contained 11 bases not matched to a gene. CDR1 is MNHEY, CDR2 SMNVEV, per germline (reference sequence). CDR3 region: CASSPYGDRELNEQFF. CDR3 DNA sequence: TGTGCCAGCAGTCCCTACGGGGACAGGGAACTCAATGAGCAGTTCTTC.

Note on this clone: Other DNA sequences of this sample code for an identical CDR3. The rearrangement joins TRBV18 to TRBJ1-5; D perhaps matches TRBD1 (5 bases). V dropped 4 bases and J dropped 3 bases, with 7 bases sitting between them. The CDR3 is made up of 13 amino acids. Per the germline V gene, CDR1 is KGHSH and CDR2 is LQKENI. CDR3 protein: CASSRGNNQPQHF. In DNA form, the CDR3 reads TGTGCCAGCTCACGGGGGAACAATCAGCCCCAGCATTTT.

The chain uses TRBV7-9 and TRBJ2-7; the match to TRBD1 covers 7 bases. The ends lost 6 bases at V and 2 bases at J; junction bases unmatched: 7. Germline V CDR1 and CDR2: SEHNR, FQNEAQ (reference sequence). The CDR3 totals 14 residues. This CDR3 reads CASRGDSKPYEQYF. CDR3 DNA sequence: TGTGCCAGCAGGGGGGACAGCAAACCCTACGAGCAGTACTTC.

The V gene is TRBV28, the J gene TRBJ1-2; 7 bases align to TRBD1. Trimming cost V 2 bases and J 4 bases; bases outside gene matches: 10. This CDR3 has 16 amino acids. Germline V lookup: CDR1 MDHEN, CDR2 SYDVKM. The CDR3 sequence: CASSLRATGMIYGYTF. For the CDR3, the DNA is TGTGCCAGCAGTTTAAGGGCGACAGGGATGATCTATGGCTACACCTTC.

There are a few counts of this clone. The genes are TRBV19 and TRBJ1-5; maybe TRBD1 (5 bases). The germline gives CDR1 LNHDA, CDR2 SQIVND (reference sequence). The CDR3 totals 14 residues. The V end was cut by 7 bases, the J end by 4 bases, with 14 bases between. Here the CDR3 DNA reads TGTGCCAGTATATCCGGGACTGTAAATCAGCCCCAGCATTTT. It codes for CASISGTVNQPQHF.

CDR3 coding DNA: TGTGCCAGCAGCTTAACCGGGGACGGTAGTAAACTGTTTTTT. It codes for CASSLTGDGSKLFF. The V gene is TRBV7-9, the J gene TRBJ1-4, with D possibly matching TRBD1 (5 bases). With 2 bases removed from V and 11 bases from J, the gap between germline ends came to 15 bases. The germline V gene has CDR1 SEHNR and CDR2 FQNEAQ (reference sequence). The CDR3 extends over 14 amino acids. Filled out from reference TRBV7-9 and TRBJ1-4, the complete variable domain reads DTGVSQNPRHKITKRGQNVTFRCDPISEHNRLYWYRQTLGQGPEFLTYFQNEAQLEKSRLLSDRFSAERPKGSFSTLEIQRTEQGDSAMYLCASSLTGDGSKLFFGSGTQLSVL.

This sequence joins TRBV27 and TRBJ2-5, with TRBD1 as a possible D gene (6 bases). Germline lookup yields CDR1 MNHEY and CDR2 SMNVEV (reference sequence). CDR3 length equals 15 residues. The germline V and J ends were trimmed by 1 base and 2 bases, with 11 bases remaining between them. In nucleotides, the CDR3 is TGTGCCAGCAGTTTATTGGCGGACAGTCAAGAGACCCAGTACTTC. Protein product: CASSLLADSQETQYF.

The V and J genes are TRBV12-5 and TRBJ2-7; 12 nucleotides align to TRBD2. V trimming: 5 bases; J trimming: 2 bases; junction bases outside the gene matches: 1. This CDR3 has 14 residues. Germline V gene data show CDR1 as LGHNT and CDR2 as FRNRAP. CDR3 in amino acids: CASGGLAGTYEQYF. The CDR3 nucleotides are TGTGCTAGTGGTGGACTAGCGGGAACCTACGAGCAGTACTTC.

V is TRBV2 and J is TRBJ2-2, with 7 positions matching TRBD2. Germline values: CDR1 SNHLY, CDR2 FYNNEI. The V gene end was trimmed by 6 bases and the J gene end by 1 base; junction bases not matched to a gene: 8. This CDR3 contains 16 residues. The CDR3 here is CASRGPAGVNTGELFF. Written as DNA, the CDR3 is TGTGCCAGCAGGGGGCCTGCGGGGGTGAACACCGGGGAGCTGTTTTTT.

This clone was seen once. This rearrangement joins TRBV15 to TRBJ1-5, with 8 bases identical to TRBD1. Germline CDR1 reads LNHNV; CDR2 reads YYDKDF (reference sequence). Trimming at V came to 2 bases and at J to 2 bases, leaving 5 bases not matched to a gene. CDR3 size: 16 residues. Here the CDR3 reads CATSRRGQGGNQPQHF. The CDR3 DNA is TGTGCCACCAGCAGACGTGGACAGGGAGGCAATCAGCCCCAGCATTTT.

V is TRBV5-8 and J is TRBJ1-2; the D is unclear. From germline, CDR1 is SGHTS and CDR2 YDEGEE. This CDR3 is 13 amino acids long. Trimming took off 2 bases at V and 8 bases at J, with 13 bases between the two ends. The CDR3 sequence is CASSFSIKDGYTF. The CDR3 DNA is TGTGCCAGCAGCTTCTCCATTAAGGACGGCTACACCTTC. The whole variable domain, filled in from reference TRBV5-8 and TRBJ1-2, reads EAGVTQSPTHLIKTRGQQATLRCSPISGHTSVYWYQQALGLGLQFLLWYDEGEERNRGNFPPRFSGRQFPNYSSELNVNALELEDSALYLCASSFSIKDGYTFGSGTRLTVV.

The rearrangement joins TRBV6-1 to TRBJ1-1; D unresolved. The germline V gene has CDR1 MNHNS and CDR2 SASEGT. With 8 bases removed from V and 1 base from J, the gap between germline ends came to 11 bases. The CDR3 runs 13 residues. In nucleotides, the CDR3 is TGTGCCAGCCGACGGACTACGAACACTGAAGCTTTCTTT. Its translation: CASRRTTNTEAFF.

The V call is TRBV5-4, the J call TRBJ1-3, with D perhaps matching TRBD1 (6 bases). V was shortened by 5 bases and J by 11 bases, with 17 bases between the two germline ends. The CDR3 runs 13 residues. Germline values: CDR1 SGHNT, CDR2 YYREEE (reference sequence). DNA for the CDR3: TGTGCCAGCAGAGATTTCGGGGGCAACGCCATATATTTT. Its translation is CASRDFGGNAIYF.